This TCR beta chain derives from a study of blood T cells in healthy people across ages. Study outcomes and limitations: A strong correlation between TCR beta diversity and naive T cell percentage was seen.

Researchers collected approximately 9.5 milliliters of peripheral blood from every single donor. Regarding this clonotype: Its antigen is unidentified. Just one base apart from a much larger clone, this may be a read error.

Then a second PCR, running roughly 6 to 12 cycles, was carried out with a sample-barcoded 5' primer and a J-beta primer mix. TCRdb itself ran the 5' RACE reads through MiXCR, one entry per CDR3 protein. The sample lists around 870,000 distinct CDR3 sequences; about 28% were seen once. The CDR3 covers 16 residues. Germline CDR1 is SGHVS and CDR2 is FQNEAQ. V shed 5 bases and J shed 4 bases, with 19 bases lying between them. The sequenced material came from blood. This receptor was obtained from a woman older than 75 in good health. V gene TRBV7-8 combines with J gene TRBJ2-3, with a possible D match to TRBD2 (6 bases). The CDR3 nucleotides are TGTGCCAGCAGCCCCCAACATCTTTCTAGCGCAGATACGCAGTATTTT. Residues: CASSPQHLSSADTQYF. Drawing the rest from reference TRBV7-8 and TRBJ2-3, the complete variable domain is GAGVSQSPRYKVAKRGQDVALRCDPISGHVSLFWYQQALGQGPEFLTYFQNEAQLDKSGLPSDRFFAERPEGSVSTLKIQRTQQEDSAVYLCASSPQHLSSADTQYFGPGTRLTVL.